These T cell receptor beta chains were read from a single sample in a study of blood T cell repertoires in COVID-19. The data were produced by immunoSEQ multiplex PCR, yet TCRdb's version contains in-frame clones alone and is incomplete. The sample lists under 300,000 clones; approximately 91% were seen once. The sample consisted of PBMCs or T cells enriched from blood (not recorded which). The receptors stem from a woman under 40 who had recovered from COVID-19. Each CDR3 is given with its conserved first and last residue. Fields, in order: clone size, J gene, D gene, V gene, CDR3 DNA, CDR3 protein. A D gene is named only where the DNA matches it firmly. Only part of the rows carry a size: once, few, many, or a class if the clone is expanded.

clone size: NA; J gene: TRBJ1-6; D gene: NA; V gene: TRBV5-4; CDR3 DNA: TGTGCCAGCAGCTTGAACGGTATCCCGCCCAGGACCCTCCACTTT; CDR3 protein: CASSLNGIPPRTLHF
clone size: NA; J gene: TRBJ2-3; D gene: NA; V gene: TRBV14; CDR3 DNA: TGTGCCAGCAGCCAAGTGAGTCCACATACGCAGTATTTT; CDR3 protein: CASSQVSPHTQYF
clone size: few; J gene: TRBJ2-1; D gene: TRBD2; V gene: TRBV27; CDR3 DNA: TGTGCCAGCAGTTCGGAAGACCCCATTAGTCGACTAGCGGGAAAGGGGTACAATGAGCAGTTCTTC; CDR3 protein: CASSSEDPISRLAGKGYNEQFF
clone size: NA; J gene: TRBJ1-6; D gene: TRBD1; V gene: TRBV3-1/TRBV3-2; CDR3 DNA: TGTGCCAGCAGCCAAGTTCAGGGGGTGGTCTCACCCCTCCACTTT; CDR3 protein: CASSQVQGVVSPLHF
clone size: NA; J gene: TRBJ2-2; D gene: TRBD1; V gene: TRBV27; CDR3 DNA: TGTGCCAGCAGTCCCCTCAGGGGGATAACCGGGGAGCTGTTTTTT; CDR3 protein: CASSPLRGITGELFF
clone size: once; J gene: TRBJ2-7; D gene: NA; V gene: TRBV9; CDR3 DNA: TGTGCCAGCAGCGTCGGGTCTTCCTACGAGCAGTACTTC; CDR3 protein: CASSVGSSYEQYF
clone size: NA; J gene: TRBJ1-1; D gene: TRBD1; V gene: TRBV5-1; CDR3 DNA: TGCGCCAGCAGCCTGGCGGGACAGTCCACGAACACTGAAGCTTTCTTT; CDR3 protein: CASSLAGQSTNTEAFF
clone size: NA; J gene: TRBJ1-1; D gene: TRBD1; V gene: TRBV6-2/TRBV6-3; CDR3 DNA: TGTGCCAGCAGTTACTCGACAGGGGTGGGGTTGATGAACACTGAAGCTTTCTTT; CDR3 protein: CASSYSTGVGLMNTEAFF
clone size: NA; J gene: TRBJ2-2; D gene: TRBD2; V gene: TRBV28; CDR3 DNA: TGTGCCAGCAGTTTAGGTCCAGCGGGAAACACCGGGGAGCTGTTTTTT; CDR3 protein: CASSLGPAGNTGELFF
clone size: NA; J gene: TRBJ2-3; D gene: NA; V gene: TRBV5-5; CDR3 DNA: TGTGCCAGCAGCCTCACCCCCGGGGGTGGGATCACAGATACGCAGTATTTT; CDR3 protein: CASSLTPGGGITDTQYF
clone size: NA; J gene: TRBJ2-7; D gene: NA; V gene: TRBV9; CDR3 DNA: TGTGCCAGCAGCGGGCCAAGCTCCTACGAGCAGTACTTC; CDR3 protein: CASSGPSSYEQYF
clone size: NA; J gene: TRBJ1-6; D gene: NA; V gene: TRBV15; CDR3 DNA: TGTGCCACCAGCTTCCGCATGCGGGGAACCTATAATTCACCCCTCCACTTT; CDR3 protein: CATSFRMRGTYNSPLHF
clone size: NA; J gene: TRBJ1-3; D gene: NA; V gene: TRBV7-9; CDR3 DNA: TGTGCCAGCAGCCACTCGATTCCAGGGGTCGGTGGAAACACCATATATTTT; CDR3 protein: CASSHSIPGVGGNTIYF
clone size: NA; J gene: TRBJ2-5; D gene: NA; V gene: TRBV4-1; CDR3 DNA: TGCGCCAGCAGCCAAGACAGGGAAGAGACCCAGTACTTC; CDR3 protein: CASSQDREETQYF
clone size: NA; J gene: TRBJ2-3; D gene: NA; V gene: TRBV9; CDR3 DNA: TGTGCCAGCAACCTATACGCCGGGGAGCAGTATTTT; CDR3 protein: CASNLYAGEQYF
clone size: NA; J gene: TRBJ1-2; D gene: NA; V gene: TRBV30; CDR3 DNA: TGTGCCGGGAGAGCCCAGGGAACTTATGGCTACACCTTC; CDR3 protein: CAGRAQGTYGYTF
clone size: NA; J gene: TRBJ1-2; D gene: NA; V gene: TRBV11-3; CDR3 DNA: TGTGCCAGCAGCCCGAGAGGAGCGAATGGCTACACCTTC; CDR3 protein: CASSPRGANGYTF
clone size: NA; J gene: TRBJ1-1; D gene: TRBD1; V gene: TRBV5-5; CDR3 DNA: TGTGCCAGCAGCTCACAGGGGGCCAACACTGAAGCTTTCTTT; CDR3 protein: CASSSQGANTEAFF
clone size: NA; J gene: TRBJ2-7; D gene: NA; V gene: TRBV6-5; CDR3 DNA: TGTGCCAGCAGCCCGACAGGAACTCCCCTCTACGAGCAGTACTTC; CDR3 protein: CASSPTGTPLYEQYF
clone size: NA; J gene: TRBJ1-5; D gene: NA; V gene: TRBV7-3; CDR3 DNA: TGTGCCAGCAGCTTAGGGCCCAATCAGCCCCAGCATTTT; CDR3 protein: CASSLGPNQPQHF
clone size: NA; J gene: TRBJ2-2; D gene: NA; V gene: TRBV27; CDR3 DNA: TGTGCCAGCAGTTTTAGAGGGACCGGGGAGCTGTTTTTT; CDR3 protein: CASSFRGTGELFF
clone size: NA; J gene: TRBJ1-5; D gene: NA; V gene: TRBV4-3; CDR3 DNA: TGCGCCAGCAGCCAAGCCCTAGAGGGAGGGGACAATCAGCCCCAGCATTTT; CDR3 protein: CASSQALEGGDNQPQHF
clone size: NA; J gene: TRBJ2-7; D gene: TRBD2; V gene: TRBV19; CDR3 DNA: TGTGCCAGTAGTATGGCGGGAGGTACCTACGAGCAGTACTTC; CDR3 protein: CASSMAGGTYEQYF
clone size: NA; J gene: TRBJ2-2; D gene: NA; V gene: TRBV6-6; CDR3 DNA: TGTGCCAGCAGTCTAGTTCGAGGGGGACCGAACACCGGGGAGCTGTTTTTT; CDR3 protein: CASSLVRGGPNTGELFF
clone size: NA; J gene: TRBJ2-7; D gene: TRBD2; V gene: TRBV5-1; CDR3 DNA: TGCGCCAGCGCCCTGGGGGGGTCCTACGAGCAGTACTTC; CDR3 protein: CASALGGSYEQYF
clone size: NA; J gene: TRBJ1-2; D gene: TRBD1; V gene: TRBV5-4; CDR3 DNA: TGTGCCAGCAGCGACCCGACAGGGGCTGGCTACACCTTC; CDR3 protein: CASSDPTGAGYTF
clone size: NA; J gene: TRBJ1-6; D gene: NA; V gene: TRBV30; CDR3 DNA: TGTGCCTGGAGTGACCCCTTTTCGGGGGTTAATTCACCCCTCCACTTT; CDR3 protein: CAWSDPFSGVNSPLHF
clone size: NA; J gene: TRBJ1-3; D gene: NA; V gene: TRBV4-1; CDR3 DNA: TGCGCCAGCAGCCAAGATCTCGGTATAGGGAGGTTGGCTGGAAACACCATATATTTT; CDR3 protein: CASSQDLGIGRLAGNTIYF
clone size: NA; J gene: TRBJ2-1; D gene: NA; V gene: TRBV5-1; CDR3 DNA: TGCGCCAGCAGCGTACCAGGCGCGGGGTCGTCTCCTTTGAATGAGCAGTTCTTC; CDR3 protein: CASSVPGAGSSPLNEQFF
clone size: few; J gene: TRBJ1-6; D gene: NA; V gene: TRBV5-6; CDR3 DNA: TGTGCCAGCAGCTTGGGTCGTGGGAGTTCACCCCTCCACTTT; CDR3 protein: CASSLGRGSSPLHF
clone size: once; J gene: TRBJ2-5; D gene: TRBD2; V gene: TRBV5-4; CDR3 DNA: TGTGCCAGCAGCGTAACTAGCGGGTCCAGACAGGAGACCCAGTACTTC; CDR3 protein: CASSVTSGSRQETQYF
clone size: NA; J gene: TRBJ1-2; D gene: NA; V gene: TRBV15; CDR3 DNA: TGTGCCACCAGCAGAGATCAGGGTAACTATGGCTACACCTTC; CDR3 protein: CATSRDQGNYGYTF
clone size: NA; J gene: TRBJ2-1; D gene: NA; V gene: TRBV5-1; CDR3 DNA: TGCGCCAGCAGCTTGGTGAGCGAGTACAATGAGCAGTTCTTC; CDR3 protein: CASSLVSEYNEQFF
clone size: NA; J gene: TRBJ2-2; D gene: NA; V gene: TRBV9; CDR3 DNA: TGTGCCAGCAGCGTAGTGGCGCAGGCATGGAACACCGGGGAGCTGTTTTTT; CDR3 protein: CASSVVAQAWNTGELFF
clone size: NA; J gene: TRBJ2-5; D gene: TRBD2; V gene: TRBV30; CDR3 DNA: TGTGCCTGGAGCAGACTAGCGGGGAGCCAAGAGACCCAGTACTTC; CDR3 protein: CAWSRLAGSQETQYF
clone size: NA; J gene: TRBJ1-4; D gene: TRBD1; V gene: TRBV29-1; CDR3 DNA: TGCAGCGTTGAAGGGCCAGGGGGAAAACTGTTTTTT; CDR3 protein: CSVEGPGGKLFF
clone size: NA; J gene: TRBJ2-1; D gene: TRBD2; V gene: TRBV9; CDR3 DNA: TGTGCCAGCAGCGTCTCCTCGGGGGGGGGACGATGGGATGAGCAGTTCTTC; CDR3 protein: CASSVSSGGGRWDEQFF
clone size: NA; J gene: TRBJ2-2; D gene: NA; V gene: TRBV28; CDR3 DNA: TGTGCCAGCAGTCAGACAGGTTGGACCGGGGAGCTGTTTTTT; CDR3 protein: CASSQTGWTGELFF
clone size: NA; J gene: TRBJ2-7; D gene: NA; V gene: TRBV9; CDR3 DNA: TGTGCCAGCAGCGGCGGAAGTTCCCCCTACGAGCAGTACTTC; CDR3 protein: CASSGGSSPYEQYF
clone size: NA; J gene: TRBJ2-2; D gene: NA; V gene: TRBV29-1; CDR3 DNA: TGCAGCGTTGGGAGACCGACCACCGGGGAGCTGTTTTTT; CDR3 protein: CSVGRPTTGELFF
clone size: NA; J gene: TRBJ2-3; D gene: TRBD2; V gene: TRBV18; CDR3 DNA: TGTGCCAGCTCGGCTGGACTAGCGGACACAGATACGCAGTATTTT; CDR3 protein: CASSAGLADTDTQYF
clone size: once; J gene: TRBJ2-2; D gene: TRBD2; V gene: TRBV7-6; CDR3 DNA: TGTGCCAGCAGCTTATACGCTAGCGGCGTTACCGGGGAGCTGTTTTTT; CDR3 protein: CASSLYASGVTGELFF
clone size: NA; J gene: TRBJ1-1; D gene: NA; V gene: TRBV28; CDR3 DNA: TGTGCCAGCAGTTTACTCCCGGCAGATACCGAGACAAACACTGAAGCTTTCTTT; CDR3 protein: CASSLLPADTETNTEAFF
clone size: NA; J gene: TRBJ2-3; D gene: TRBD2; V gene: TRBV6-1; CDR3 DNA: TGTGCCAGCAGTGAAGGCCACCTAGCGGGACTAATTAGCACAGATACGCAGTATTTT; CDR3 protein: CASSEGHLAGLISTDTQYF
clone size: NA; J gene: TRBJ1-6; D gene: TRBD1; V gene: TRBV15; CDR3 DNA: TGTGCCACCAGCAGAGACCCGGGACAGGGGAATTCACCCCTCCACTTT; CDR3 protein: CATSRDPGQGNSPLHF
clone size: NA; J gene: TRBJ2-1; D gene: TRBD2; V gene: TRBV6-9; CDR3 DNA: TGTGCCAGCAGTTACGTAAACGGGACTAGCGGGAGGGCCTACAATGAGCAGTTCTTC; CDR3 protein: CASSYVNGTSGRAYNEQFF